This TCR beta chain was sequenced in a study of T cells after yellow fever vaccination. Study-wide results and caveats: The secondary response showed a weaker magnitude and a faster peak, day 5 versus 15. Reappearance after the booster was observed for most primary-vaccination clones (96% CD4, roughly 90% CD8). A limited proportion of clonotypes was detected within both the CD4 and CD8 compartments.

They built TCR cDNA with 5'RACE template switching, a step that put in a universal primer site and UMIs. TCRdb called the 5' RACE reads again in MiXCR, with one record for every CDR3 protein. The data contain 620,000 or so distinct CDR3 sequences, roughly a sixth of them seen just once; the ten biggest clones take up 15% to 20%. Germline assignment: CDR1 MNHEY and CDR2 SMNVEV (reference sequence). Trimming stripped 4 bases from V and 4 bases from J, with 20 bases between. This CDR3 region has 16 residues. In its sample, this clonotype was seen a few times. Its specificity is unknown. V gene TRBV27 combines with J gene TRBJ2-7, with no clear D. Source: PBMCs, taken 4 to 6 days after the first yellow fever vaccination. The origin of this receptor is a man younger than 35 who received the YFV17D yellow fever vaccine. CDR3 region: CASSSPTRQKVYEQYF. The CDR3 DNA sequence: TGTGCCAGCAGTTCCCCGACACGCCAGAAGGTTTACGAGCAGTACTTC.